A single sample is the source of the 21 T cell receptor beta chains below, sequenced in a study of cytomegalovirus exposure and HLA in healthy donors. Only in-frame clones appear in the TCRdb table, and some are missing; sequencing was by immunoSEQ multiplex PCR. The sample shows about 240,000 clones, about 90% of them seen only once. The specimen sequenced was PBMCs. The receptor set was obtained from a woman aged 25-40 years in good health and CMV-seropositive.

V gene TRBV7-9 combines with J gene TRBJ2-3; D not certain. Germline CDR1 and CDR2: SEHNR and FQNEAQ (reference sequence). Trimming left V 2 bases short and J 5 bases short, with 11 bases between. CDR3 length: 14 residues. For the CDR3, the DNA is TGTGCCAGCAGCTTACTTATGGCTTTAGATACGCAGTATTTT. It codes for CASSLLMALDTQYF.

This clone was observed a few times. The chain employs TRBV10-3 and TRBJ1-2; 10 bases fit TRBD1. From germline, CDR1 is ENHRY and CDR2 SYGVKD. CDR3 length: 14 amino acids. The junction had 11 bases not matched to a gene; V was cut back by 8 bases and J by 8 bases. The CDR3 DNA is TGTGCCATCTCCGACGGACAGGGGGTAAGGGGCTACACCTTC. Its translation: CAISDGQGVRGYTF.

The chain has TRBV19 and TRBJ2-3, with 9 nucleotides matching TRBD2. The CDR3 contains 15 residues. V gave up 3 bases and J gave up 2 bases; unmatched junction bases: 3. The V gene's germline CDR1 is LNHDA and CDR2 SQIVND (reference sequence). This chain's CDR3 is CASSISGSVTDTQYF. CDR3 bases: TGTGCCAGTAGTATTAGCGGGAGTGTCACAGATACGCAGTATTTT.

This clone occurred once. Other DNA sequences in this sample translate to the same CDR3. CDR3 nucleotide sequence: TGTGCCAGCAGCTTGGGACAGGGGGAGTACTATGGCTACACCTTC. Amino acid sequence: CASSLGQGEYYGYTF. The gene calls are TRBV5-4 and TRBJ1-2; 9 bases agree with TRBD1. Germline V gene sequence: CDR1 SGHNT, CDR2 YYREEE (reference sequence). This CDR3 is built from 15 residues. The junction had 3 bases not matched to a gene; V was cut back by 0 bases and J by 3 bases.

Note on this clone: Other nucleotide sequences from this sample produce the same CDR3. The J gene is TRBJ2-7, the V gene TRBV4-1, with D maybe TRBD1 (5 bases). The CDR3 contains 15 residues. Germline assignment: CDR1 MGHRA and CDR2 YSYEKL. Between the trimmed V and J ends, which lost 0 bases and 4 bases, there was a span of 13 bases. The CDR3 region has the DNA TGCGCCAGCAGCCAAGAAGGGCAGGGATTATACGAGCAGTACTTC. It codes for CASSQEGQGLYEQYF.

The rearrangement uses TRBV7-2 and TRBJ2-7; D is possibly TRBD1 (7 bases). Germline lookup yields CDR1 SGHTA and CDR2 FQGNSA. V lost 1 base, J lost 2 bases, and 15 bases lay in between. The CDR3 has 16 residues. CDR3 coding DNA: TGTGCCAGCAGCTTAGGTGGGGGGACAGTCCCCTACGAGCAGTACTTC. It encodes CASSLGGGTVPYEQYF.

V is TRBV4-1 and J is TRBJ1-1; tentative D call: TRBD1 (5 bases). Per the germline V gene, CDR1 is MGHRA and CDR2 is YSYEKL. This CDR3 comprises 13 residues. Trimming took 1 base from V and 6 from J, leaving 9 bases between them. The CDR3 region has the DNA TGCGCCAGCAGCCAAGGGGTAGGGGCTGAAGCTTTCTTT. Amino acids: CASSQGVGAEAFF.

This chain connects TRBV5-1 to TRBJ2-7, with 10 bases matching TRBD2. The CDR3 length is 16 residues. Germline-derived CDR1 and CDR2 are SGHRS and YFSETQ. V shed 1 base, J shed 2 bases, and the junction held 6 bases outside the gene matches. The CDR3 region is CASSLLGLAETYEQYF. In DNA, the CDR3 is TGCGCCAGCAGCTTGCTCGGACTAGCGGAAACCTACGAGCAGTACTTC.

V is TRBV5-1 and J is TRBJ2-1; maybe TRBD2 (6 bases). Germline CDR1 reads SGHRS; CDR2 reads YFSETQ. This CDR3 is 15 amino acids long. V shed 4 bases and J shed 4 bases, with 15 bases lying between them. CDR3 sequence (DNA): TGCGCCAGCAGCCCGGGACCTGCGGGATACAATGAGCAGTTCTTC. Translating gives CASSPGPAGYNEQFF.

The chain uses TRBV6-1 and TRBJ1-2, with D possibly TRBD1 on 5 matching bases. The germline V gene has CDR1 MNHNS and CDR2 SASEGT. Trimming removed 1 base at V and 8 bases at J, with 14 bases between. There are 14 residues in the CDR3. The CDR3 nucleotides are TGTGCCAGCAGTGAAGGTGCGGGACCAAGGGGCTACACCTTC. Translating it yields CASSEGAGPRGYTF.

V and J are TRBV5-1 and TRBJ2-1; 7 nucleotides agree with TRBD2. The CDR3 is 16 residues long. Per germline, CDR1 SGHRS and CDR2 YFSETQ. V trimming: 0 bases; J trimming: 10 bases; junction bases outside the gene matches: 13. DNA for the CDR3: TGCGCCAGCAGCTTGGAGCCTGGCGGGAGAAGGTGGGAGCAGTTCTTC. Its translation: CASSLEPGGRRWEQFF. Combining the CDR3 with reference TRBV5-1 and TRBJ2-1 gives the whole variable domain KAGVTQTPRYLIKTRGQQVTLSCSPISGHRSVSWYQQTPGQGLQFLFEYFSETQRNKGNFPGRFSGRQFSNSRSEMNVSTLELGDSALYLCASSLEPGGRRWEQFFGPGTRLTVL.

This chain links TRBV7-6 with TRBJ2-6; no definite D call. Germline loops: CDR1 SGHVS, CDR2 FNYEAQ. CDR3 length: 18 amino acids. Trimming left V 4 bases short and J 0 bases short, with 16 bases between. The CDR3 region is CASSSIPHLLSGANVLTF. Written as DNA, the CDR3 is TGTGCCAGCAGCTCAATCCCTCACCTACTCTCTGGGGCCAACGTCCTGACTTTC.

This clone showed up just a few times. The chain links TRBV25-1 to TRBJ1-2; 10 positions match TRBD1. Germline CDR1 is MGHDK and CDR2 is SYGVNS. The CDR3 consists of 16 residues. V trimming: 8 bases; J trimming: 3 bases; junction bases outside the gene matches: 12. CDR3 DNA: TGTGCCAGCTCGAGTCCCCGACAGGGGGCTGACTATGGCTACACCTTC. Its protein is CASSSPRQGADYGYTF.

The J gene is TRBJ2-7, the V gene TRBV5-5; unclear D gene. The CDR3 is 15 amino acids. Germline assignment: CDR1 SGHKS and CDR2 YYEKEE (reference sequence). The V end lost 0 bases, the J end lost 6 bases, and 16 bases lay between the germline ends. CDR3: CASSLDPVLRSEQYF. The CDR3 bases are TGTGCCAGCAGCTTGGACCCCGTCCTCCGCAGCGAGCAGTACTTC.

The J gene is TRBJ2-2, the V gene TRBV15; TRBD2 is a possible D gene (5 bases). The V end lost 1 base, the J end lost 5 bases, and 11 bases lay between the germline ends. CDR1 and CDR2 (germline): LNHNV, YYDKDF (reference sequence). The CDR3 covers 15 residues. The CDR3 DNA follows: TGTGCCACCAGCAGAGTGAGTGAGGGTACCGGGGAGCTGTTTTTT. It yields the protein CATSRVSEGTGELFF.

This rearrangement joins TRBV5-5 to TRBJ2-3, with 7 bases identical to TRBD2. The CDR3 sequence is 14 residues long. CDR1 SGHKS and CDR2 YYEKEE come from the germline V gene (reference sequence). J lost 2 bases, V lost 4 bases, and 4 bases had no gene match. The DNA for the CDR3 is TGTGCCAGCAGCGACCGGGACTACACAGATACGCAGTATTTT. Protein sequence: CASSDRDYTDTQYF. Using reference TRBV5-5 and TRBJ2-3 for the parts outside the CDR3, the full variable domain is DAGVTQSPTHLIKTRGQQVTLRCSPISGHKSVSWYQQVLGQGPQFIFQYYEKEERGRGNFPDRFSARQFPNYSSELNVNALLLGDSALYLCASSDRDYTDTQYFGPGTRLTVL.

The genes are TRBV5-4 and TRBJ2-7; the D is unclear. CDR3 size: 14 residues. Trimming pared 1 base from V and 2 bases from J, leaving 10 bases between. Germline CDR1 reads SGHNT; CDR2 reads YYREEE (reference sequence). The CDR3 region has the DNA TGTGCCAGCAGCTTGTACGTAGAGACCTACGAGCAGTACTTC. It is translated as CASSLYVETYEQYF.

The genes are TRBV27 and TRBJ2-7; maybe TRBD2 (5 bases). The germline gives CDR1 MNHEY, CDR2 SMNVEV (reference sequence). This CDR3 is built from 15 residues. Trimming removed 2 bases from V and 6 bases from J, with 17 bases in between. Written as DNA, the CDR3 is TGTGCCAGCAGTTTAGAGTCTCCACCTGCGGGCGAGCAGTACTTC. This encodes CASSLESPPAGEQYF.

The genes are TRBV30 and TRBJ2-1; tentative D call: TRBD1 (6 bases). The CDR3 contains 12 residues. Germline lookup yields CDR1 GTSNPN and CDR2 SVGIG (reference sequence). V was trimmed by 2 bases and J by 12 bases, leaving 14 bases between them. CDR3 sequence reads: CAWSPGVQRQFF. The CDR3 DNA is TGTGCCTGGAGTCCAGGGGTCCAACGGCAGTTCTTC.

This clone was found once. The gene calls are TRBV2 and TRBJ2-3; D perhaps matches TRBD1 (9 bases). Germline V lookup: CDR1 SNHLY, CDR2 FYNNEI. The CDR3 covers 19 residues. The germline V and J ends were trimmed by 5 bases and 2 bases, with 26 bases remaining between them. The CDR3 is CASSTGTGYSGTNTDTQYF. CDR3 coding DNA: TGTGCCAGCAGTACCGGGACAGGGTATAGCGGGACCAACACAGATACGCAGTATTTT.

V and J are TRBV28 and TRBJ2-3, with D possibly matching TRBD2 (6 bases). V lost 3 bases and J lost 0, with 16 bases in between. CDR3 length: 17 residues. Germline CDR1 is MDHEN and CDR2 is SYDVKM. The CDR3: CASSLAILAISTDTQYF. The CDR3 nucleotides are TGTGCCAGCAGTTTGGCTATTCTAGCGATAAGCACAGATACGCAGTATTTT.